This entry lists 31 T cell receptor beta chains sequenced from one sample in a study of graft-versus-host responses after intestinal transplantation. These TCRs' antigens remain unknown. The repertoire was sequenced with immunoSEQ multiplex PCR; TCRdb's copy has only in-frame clones and lacks some. The repertoire includes 100,000 or so clones, more than 85% of them detected once, and around 0.17% sits in the top ten. Source: unstimulated CD4+ T cells sorted from spleen or lymph node cells, taken before intestinal transplant. The source of these receptors is a human donor who received an intestinal transplant.

The chain couples TRBV5-1 to TRBJ2-1; maybe TRBD2 (6 bases). CDR3 length: 16 amino acids. The V gene lost 0 bases and the J gene lost 6 bases, with 16 bases spanning the gap. Germline CDR1 and CDR2: SGHRS and YFSETQ. CDR3 bases: TGCGCCAGCAGCTTGGGCGGGACTCCCTTATTCAATGAGCAGTTCTTC. Translated, it gives CASSLGGTPLFNEQFF.

V gene TRBV7-2 combines with J gene TRBJ2-2, with 9 bases aligning to TRBD2. CDR1 is SGHTA and CDR2 is FQGNSA in the germline V gene. The CDR3 has 18 amino acids. V gave up 2 bases and J gave up 5 bases; unmatched junction bases: 12. CDR3 nucleotides: TGTGCCAGCAGCTTACGCCCGGGGGCGGGGGGGAAGACCGGGGAGCTGTTTTTT. It translates to CASSLRPGAGGKTGELFF.

This clone was found once. J is TRBJ1-5 and V is TRBV28, with D perhaps matching TRBD1 (5 bases). Germline CDR1 reads MDHEN; CDR2 reads SYDVKM. Trimming stripped 6 bases from V and 3 bases from J, with 12 bases between. The CDR3 is 14 residues long. The CDR3 bases are TGTGCCAGCAGCCCATACGGACACAATCAGCCCCAGCATTTT. It codes for CASSPYGHNQPQHF.

The chain couples TRBV4-2 to TRBJ2-5, with 7 bases fitting TRBD2. This CDR3 region has 13 residues. The germline V gene has CDR1 LGHNA and CDR2 YNFKEQ. The J segment lost 5 bases and the V segment lost 1 base, leaving 1 base of the junction unmatched. CDR3 bases: TGTGCCAGCAGCCAAGGACTAGCCGAGACCCAGTACTTC. This codes for CASSQGLAETQYF.

This chain uses TRBV19 with TRBJ1-1; TRBD1 might be the D (5 bases). V was trimmed by 5 bases and J by 3 bases, leaving 10 bases between them. This CDR3 spans 13 amino acids. Germline CDR1 reads LNHDA; CDR2 reads SQIVND (reference sequence). The CDR3 here is CASSRQRDTEAFF. Here the CDR3 DNA reads TGTGCCAGTAGTCGACAGCGTGACACTGAAGCTTTCTTT. The entire variable domain, with the rest obtained from reference TRBV19 and TRBJ1-1, is as follows: DGGITQSPKYLFRKEGQNVTLSCEQNLNHDAMYWYRQDPGQGLRLIYYSQIVNDFQKGDIAEGYSVSREKKESFPLTVTSAQKNPTAFYLCASSRQRDTEAFFGQGTRLTVV.

The chain couples TRBV27 to TRBJ2-5, with D tentatively TRBD2 (6 bases). CDR3 size: 14 residues. Germline values: CDR1 MNHEY, CDR2 SMNVEV (reference sequence). V was pared by 6 bases and J by 1 base, with 12 bases between. The CDR3 DNA is TGTGCCAGCAGGGGACTGGGCATCCAAGAGACCCAGTACTTC. It translates to CASRGLGIQETQYF.

The chain employs TRBV11-3 and TRBJ1-2, with unresolved D. V gave up 5 bases and J gave up 8 bases, with 18 bases separating them. In germline, CDR1 is SGHNT, CDR2 YENEEA. The CDR3 spans 14 residues. The CDR3 loop reads CASSLNGEVQGYTF. CDR3 nucleotides: TGTGCCAGCAGCCTAAACGGGGAGGTCCAGGGCTACACCTTC.

The chain joins TRBV6-1 to TRBJ2-1; tentatively, D is TRBD1 (5 bases). The CDR3 is 15 amino acids. The germline CDR1 and CDR2 sequences are MNHNS and SASEGT. Trimming stripped 6 bases from V and 4 bases from J, with 16 bases between. CDR3 amino acids: CASRQKLQEYNEQFF. CDR3 nucleotide sequence: TGTGCCAGCAGGCAAAAGCTACAGGAATACAATGAGCAGTTCTTC.

This clone was observed a single time. The genes are TRBV25-1 and TRBJ2-7; 8 bases are shared with TRBD1. Trimming took 5 bases from V and 5 from J; bases not matched to a gene: 11. The CDR3 contains 15 residues. CDR1 and CDR2 (germline): MGHDK, SYGVNS. CDR3: CASSNTQTGADEQYF. In DNA, the CDR3 is TGTGCCAGCAGTAACACACAGACAGGGGCCGACGAGCAGTACTTC.

The chain couples TRBV6-6 to TRBJ2-3, with TRBD2 matching over 12 bases. J was trimmed by 3 bases and V by 2 bases; bases with no gene match: 0. The germline CDR1 and CDR2 sequences are MNHNY and SVGAGI (reference sequence). The CDR3 is 15 amino acids. Here the CDR3 DNA reads TGTGCCAGCAGTTACGGGACTAGCGGGACAGATACGCAGTATTTT. It yields the protein CASSYGTSGTDTQYF.

Only a few counts were recorded for this clone. The chain carries TRBV2 and TRBJ1-1, with D possibly being TRBD1 (5 bases). Trimming cost V 2 bases and J 3 bases, with 10 bases left between them. The germline V gene encodes CDR1 SNHLY and CDR2 FYNNEI. The CDR3 has 14 amino acids. CDR3 region: CASSEQGLYTEAFF. The CDR3 DNA reads TGTGCCAGCAGTGAACAGGGACTCTACACTGAAGCTTTCTTT.

The rearrangement joins TRBV18 to TRBJ2-2, with D tentatively TRBD1 (5 bases). The V gene's germline CDR1 is KGHSH and CDR2 LQKENI. Trimming took off 3 bases at V and 6 bases at J, with 11 bases between the two ends. The CDR3 extends over 14 amino acids. The CDR3 DNA sequence: TGTGCCAGCTCACCGCATGCAGGGCCCGGGGAGCTGTTTTTT. It yields the protein CASSPHAGPGELFF. Variable domain in full (rest from reference TRBV18 and TRBJ2-2): NAGVMQNPRHLVRRRGQEARLRCSPMKGHSHVYWYRQLPEEGLKFMVYLQKENIIDESGMPKERFSAEFPKEGPSILRIQQVVRGDSAAYFCASSPHAGPGELFFGEGSRLTVL.

The chain links TRBV4-2 to TRBJ1-4; D is perhaps TRBD1 (6 bases). This CDR3 has 16 amino acids. The V end lost 3 bases, the J end lost 8 bases, and 19 bases lay between the germline ends. CDR1 is LGHNA and CDR2 is YNFKEQ in the germline V gene. The CDR3 region is CASSHPERGAQEKLFF. The CDR3 bases are TGTGCCAGCAGCCACCCTGAACGGGGGGCACAGGAAAAACTGTTTTTT.

In this sample, this clone turned up a few times. The chain links TRBV25-1 to TRBJ2-1; possible D gene TRBD2, 6 bases. V was cut by 2 bases and J by 7 bases, with 15 bases left in between. CDR1 and CDR2 from the germline V gene are MGHDK and SYGVNS. This CDR3 is built from 15 residues. CDR3 sequence (DNA): TGTGCCAGCAGTGAAGGAGACGGGAGATGGAATGAGCAGTTCTTC. It codes for CASSEGDGRWNEQFF.

This clone was recorded once. The CDR3 here is CSVSTGSYGYTF. DNA for the CDR3: TGCAGCGTGTCGACAGGGTCCTATGGCTACACCTTC. V gene TRBV29-1 combines with J gene TRBJ1-2; 7 nucleotides align to TRBD1. The CDR3 length is 12 residues. Germline CDR1 reads SQVTM; CDR2 reads ANQGSEA. V was pared by 6 bases and J by 4 bases, with 5 bases of the junction left unmatched.

This rearrangement joins TRBV5-1 to TRBJ1-1; D is possibly TRBD1 (5 bases). The germline V gene encodes CDR1 SGHRS and CDR2 YFSETQ. The CDR3 totals 13 residues. Between the trimmed V and J ends, which lost 7 bases and 1 base, there was a span of 11 bases. The CDR3 DNA is TGCGCCAGCGGGGCAACAGGGAACACTGAAGCTTTCTTT. It encodes CASGATGNTEAFF.

The chain has TRBV6-5 and TRBJ2-2; D perhaps matches TRBD1 (6 bases). Germline V CDR1 and CDR2: MNHEY, SVGAGI. Trimming removed 6 bases from V and 1 base from J, with 9 bases in between. The CDR3 has 14 residues. The CDR3 nucleotides read TGTGCCAGCAGACTACAGGGGAACACCGGGGAGCTGTTTTTT. This gives the protein CASRLQGNTGELFF.

The rearrangement joins TRBV5-4 to TRBJ1-6; D might be TRBD1 (5 bases). Germline V gene data show CDR1 as SGHNT and CDR2 as YYREEE (reference sequence). The CDR3 is 15 amino acids. Trimming took 0 bases from V and 7 from J, leaving 11 bases between them. The chain's CDR3 is CASSLAKGRNSPLHF. DNA of the CDR3: TGTGCCAGCAGCTTGGCCAAGGGGAGGAATTCACCCCTCCACTTT.

This chain uses TRBV19 with TRBJ2-5, with TRBD1 matching over 7 bases. V shed 5 bases, J shed 8 bases, and the junction held 11 bases outside the gene matches. This CDR3 contains 14 residues. Per germline, CDR1 LNHDA and CDR2 SQIVND (reference sequence). The CDR3 DNA reads as TGTGCCAGTAGTGTCCGGGACAGCGCCGATACCCAGTACTTC. This translates into CASSVRDSADTQYF.

The rearrangement joins TRBV2 to TRBJ2-1; maybe TRBD2 (6 bases). Germline-derived CDR1 and CDR2 are SNHLY and FYNNEI. There are 14 residues in the CDR3. V was pared by 5 bases and J by 4 bases, with 12 bases between. CDR3 nucleotide sequence: TGTGCCAGCAGTACCGGGACTGCGTACAATGAGCAGTTCTTC. This codes for CASSTGTAYNEQFF.

The chain is built from TRBV5-1 and TRBJ2-7; TRBD1 matches 8 bases. V gave up 0 bases and J gave up 0 bases; unmatched junction bases: 2. This CDR3 comprises 15 residues. CDR1 is SGHRS, CDR2 YFSETQ, per germline. This CDR3 is CASSLDRGSSYEQYF. The CDR3 bases are TGCGCCAGCAGCTTGGACAGGGGGAGCTCCTACGAGCAGTACTTC.

This clone was seen just once. The rearrangement links TRBV6-6 to TRBJ2-3; D may be TRBD2 (5 bases). V was cut by 5 bases and J by 1 base, with 10 bases left in between. In germline, CDR1 is MNHNY, CDR2 SVGAGI (reference sequence). This CDR3 has 14 amino acids. DNA for the CDR3: TGTGCCAGCAGTCAACGGAGGCGCACAGATACGCAGTATTTT. This codes for CASSQRRRTDTQYF.

This chain joins TRBV7-3 and TRBJ2-1; the match to TRBD2 covers 12 bases. Germline loops: CDR1 SGHTA, CDR2 FQGTGA. The CDR3 covers 16 residues. The junction had 14 bases not matched to a gene; V was cut back by 8 bases and J by 9 bases. In DNA, the CDR3 is TGTGCCAGCCTGCCTTTGGGGCTAGCGGGGGGGGCTGAGCAGTTCTTC. This gives the protein CASLPLGLAGGAEQFF.

The V call is TRBV30, the J call TRBJ2-7; TRBD2 aligns across 8 bases. Trimming took 2 bases from V and 6 from J; bases not matched to a gene: 6. CDR3 length: 13 residues. Germline CDR1 reads GTSNPN; CDR2 reads SVGIG (reference sequence). CDR3 region: CAWSPGTRGEQYF. CDR3 nucleotide sequence: TGTGCCTGGAGTCCCGGGACTAGAGGCGAGCAGTACTTC.

The V and J genes are TRBV11-2 and TRBJ1-2; TRBD1 matches 10 bases. This CDR3 region has 16 residues. Germline CDR1 SGHAT, CDR2 FQNNGV. The J segment lost 4 bases and the V segment lost 1 base, leaving 6 bases of the junction unmatched. CDR3 loop: CASSLAPGQGTYGYTF. CDR3 in DNA: TGTGCCAGCAGCTTAGCACCGGGACAGGGGACCTATGGCTACACCTTC.

The rearrangement uses TRBV4-1 and TRBJ1-2; tentative D call: TRBD1 (6 bases). Germline assignment: CDR1 MGHRA and CDR2 YSYEKL. CDR3 length: 14 residues. Deletions cut 0 bases from V and 3 bases from J, with 8 bases between. The CDR3 sequence: CASSQDRGYYGYTF. The CDR3 DNA sequence: TGCGCCAGCAGCCAAGACAGGGGTTACTATGGCTACACCTTC.

The chain employs TRBV5-6 and TRBJ2-3; 7 positions match TRBD2. The CDR3 sequence is 17 residues long. V was clipped by 6 bases and J by 1 base; unmatched bases: 14. Germline V gene data show CDR1 as SGHDT and CDR2 as YYEEEE. The CDR3 reads CASNPKVASGGTDTQYF. The CDR3 DNA sequence: TGTGCCAGCAACCCTAAAGTTGCTAGCGGAGGCACAGATACGCAGTATTTT.

The chain recombines TRBV9 with TRBJ2-3; 7 positions agree with TRBD1. Trimming removed 4 bases from V and 2 bases from J; junction bases left unmatched: 13. Looked up from germline, CDR1 is SGDLS and CDR2 is YYNGEE. This CDR3 is built from 17 residues. CDR3 sequence reads: CASSSNPGTAFTDTQYF. In DNA, the CDR3 is TGTGCCAGCAGCTCGAACCCCGGGACAGCCTTCACAGATACGCAGTATTTT.

V and J are TRBV15 and TRBJ1-6; perhaps TRBD1 as D (5 bases). This CDR3 contains 14 residues. Trimming removed 1 base at V and 13 bases at J, with 14 bases between. Germline lookup yields CDR1 LNHNV and CDR2 YYDKDF (reference sequence). CDR3 sequence reads: CATSRGGAGGPLHF. As DNA, the CDR3 is TGTGCCACCAGCAGAGGTGGGGCGGGAGGGCCCCTCCACTTT.

The chain recombines TRBV4-2 with TRBJ2-3, with 12 bases that match TRBD2. This CDR3 contains 16 residues. The germline CDR1 and CDR2 sequences are LGHNA and YNFKEQ. V was clipped by 3 bases and J by 5 bases; unmatched bases: 6. The CDR3 DNA follows: TGTGCCAGCAGCCACTTGACTAGCGGGAGTGTAGATACGCAGTATTTT. Its protein is CASSHLTSGSVDTQYF.

The V gene is TRBV5-5, the J gene TRBJ2-7; D unresolved. V lost 0 bases and J lost 0, with 10 bases in between. This CDR3 spans 15 amino acids. From germline, CDR1 is SGHKS and CDR2 YYEKEE (reference sequence). The DNA of the CDR3 is TGTGCCAGCAGCTTGGTGCCCCTGAGCTCCTACGAGCAGTACTTC. It yields the protein CASSLVPLSSYEQYF. The complete variable domain, with remaining parts taken from reference TRBV5-5 and TRBJ2-7, reads DAGVTQSPTHLIKTRGQQVTLRCSPISGHKSVSWYQQVLGQGPQFIFQYYEKEERGRGNFPDRFSARQFPNYSSELNVNALLLGDSALYLCASSLVPLSSYEQYFGPGTRLTVT.